Included here is one T cell receptor beta chain sequence, with context. There are a few counts of this clonotype. The antigen it binds to is not known. Base qualities are not at hand, and no much larger clone is one base apart. The source of the sample is a study of blood T cells in healthy people across ages (dated by TCRdb to 2013 to 2016). Background on the whole study: In model experiments, template switching captured roughly one uniquely barcoded TCR beta cDNA molecule for every two T cells. Two additional independent replicas of 1 million unique cDNA reads from the same blood draw were analyzed for two donors (one aged 18 to 29 and one aged 80 or older). The donors were divided into four age groups: young (average about 15 years), middle-aged (about 41), aged (about 56) and long-lived (roughly 86). To track age-related changes in TCR beta repertoire diversity, the study relied on deep sequencing normalized with unique cDNA molecular identifiers. Donors of different ages were randomly distributed across sequencing lanes to avoid experimental bias. The paper's findings and limits, for the study overall: Since profiling was done on bulk unsorted PBMCs, naive and antigen-experienced compartments could not be conclusively compared. Because the CMV infection status of the donors was unknown, age-related changes in expanded clonotypes may potentially have been confounded. As age increased, observed TCR beta diversity per million T cells dropped in a roughly linear way, and a significant reduction was already evident by age 40. There was a strong correlation between observed TCR beta diversity and the percentage of naive T cells measured by flow cytometry. Total diversity estimates from one million sequenced T cells were considered lower bounds and underestimates. The long-lived group showed more naive CD4+ T cells, fewer expanded clones and increased TCR diversity than the aged group, suggesting age selection.

Library preparation used 5' RACE. The listed sequencing device is Illumina HiSeq 2500. A second PCR of roughly 6 to 11 cycles was run with a J-beta primer mix and a sample-barcoded 5' primer. A unique molecular identifier was introduced onto each TCR beta cDNA molecule by a template-switch 5' adaptor carrying 12 random nucleotides. Each sample yielded at least 2.5 million CDR3-containing paired-end reads. All of the RNA was converted into first-strand cDNA using the Mint cDNA synthesis kit, with a TRBC-specific oligonucleotide serving as the primer. All cDNA was treated with uracil-DNA glycosylase and then went through a first 18-cycle PCR with the universal primers M1SS and BC2_uni_R. The paper's data handling went like this. Normalization of each sample was performed by random selection of 1 million high-quality reads, each carrying a distinct molecular identifier. Reads with shared molecular identifiers were discarded instead of being binned into consensus sequences. MiTCR, with a Q25 quality threshold and the strictest error-elimination algorithm, was used for CDR3 identification, clonotype clustering and error correction. A nonparametric unseen species model with Euler transformation was used to estimate lower-bound total TCR beta diversity. TCRdb reanalyzed the raw reads on its own, using fastp at Q25 for trimming and MiXCR for clone calling, and kept in-frame beta chains. Each entry is one CDR3 protein sequence, shown with its most common DNA and genes. The V and J calls, along with clone size, are taken from TCRdb and not from the paper's own processing. The sample table shows about 720,000 distinct CDR3 sequences, and 20% to 25% are seen once. 22% of the sample is held by the ten biggest clonotypes.

The donors were roughly 39 Caucasian individuals from Russia, aged 6 to 90 years, who were systemically healthy. Around 9.9 milliliters of peripheral blood were collected from each donor into EDTA-treated Vacutainer tubes. Ficoll-Paque density-gradient centrifugation was used to isolate PBMCs, with at least 6.5 million obtained per sample. Total RNA, at least 6 micrograms per sample, was extracted from PBMCs with Trizol reagent. For every donor, flow cytometry on a PBMC aliquot measured the percentage of naive CD45RAhigh/CD27high T cells. Reading from cysteine to phenylalanine, the CDR3 counts 14 amino acids. The entry retains the CDR3 DNA only, 42 bases that are in frame from base 1. A distance of 11 bases separates the germline ends of V and J, which lose 2 bases and 6 bases respectively. CDR1 and CDR2 are read off the germline V gene as KGHSH and LQKENI.

What was sequenced was blood. This TCR was recovered from a man aged 70 or older in good health. The rearranged segments are TRBV18 and TRBJ2-1; no D gene can be assigned with confidence. The nucleotide sequence reads TGTGCCAGCTCACCAGGTACAGAGCCCAATGAGCAGTTCTTC. Its product reads: CASSPGTEPNEQFF. The CDR3 plus the reference TRBV18 and TRBJ2-1 genes for the other parts give the full variable domain: NAGVMQNPRHLVRRRGQEARLRCSPMKGHSHVYWYRQLPEEGLKFMVYLQKENIIDESGMPKERFSAEFPKEGPSILRIQQVVRGDSAAYFCASSPGTEPNEQFFGPGTRLTVL.